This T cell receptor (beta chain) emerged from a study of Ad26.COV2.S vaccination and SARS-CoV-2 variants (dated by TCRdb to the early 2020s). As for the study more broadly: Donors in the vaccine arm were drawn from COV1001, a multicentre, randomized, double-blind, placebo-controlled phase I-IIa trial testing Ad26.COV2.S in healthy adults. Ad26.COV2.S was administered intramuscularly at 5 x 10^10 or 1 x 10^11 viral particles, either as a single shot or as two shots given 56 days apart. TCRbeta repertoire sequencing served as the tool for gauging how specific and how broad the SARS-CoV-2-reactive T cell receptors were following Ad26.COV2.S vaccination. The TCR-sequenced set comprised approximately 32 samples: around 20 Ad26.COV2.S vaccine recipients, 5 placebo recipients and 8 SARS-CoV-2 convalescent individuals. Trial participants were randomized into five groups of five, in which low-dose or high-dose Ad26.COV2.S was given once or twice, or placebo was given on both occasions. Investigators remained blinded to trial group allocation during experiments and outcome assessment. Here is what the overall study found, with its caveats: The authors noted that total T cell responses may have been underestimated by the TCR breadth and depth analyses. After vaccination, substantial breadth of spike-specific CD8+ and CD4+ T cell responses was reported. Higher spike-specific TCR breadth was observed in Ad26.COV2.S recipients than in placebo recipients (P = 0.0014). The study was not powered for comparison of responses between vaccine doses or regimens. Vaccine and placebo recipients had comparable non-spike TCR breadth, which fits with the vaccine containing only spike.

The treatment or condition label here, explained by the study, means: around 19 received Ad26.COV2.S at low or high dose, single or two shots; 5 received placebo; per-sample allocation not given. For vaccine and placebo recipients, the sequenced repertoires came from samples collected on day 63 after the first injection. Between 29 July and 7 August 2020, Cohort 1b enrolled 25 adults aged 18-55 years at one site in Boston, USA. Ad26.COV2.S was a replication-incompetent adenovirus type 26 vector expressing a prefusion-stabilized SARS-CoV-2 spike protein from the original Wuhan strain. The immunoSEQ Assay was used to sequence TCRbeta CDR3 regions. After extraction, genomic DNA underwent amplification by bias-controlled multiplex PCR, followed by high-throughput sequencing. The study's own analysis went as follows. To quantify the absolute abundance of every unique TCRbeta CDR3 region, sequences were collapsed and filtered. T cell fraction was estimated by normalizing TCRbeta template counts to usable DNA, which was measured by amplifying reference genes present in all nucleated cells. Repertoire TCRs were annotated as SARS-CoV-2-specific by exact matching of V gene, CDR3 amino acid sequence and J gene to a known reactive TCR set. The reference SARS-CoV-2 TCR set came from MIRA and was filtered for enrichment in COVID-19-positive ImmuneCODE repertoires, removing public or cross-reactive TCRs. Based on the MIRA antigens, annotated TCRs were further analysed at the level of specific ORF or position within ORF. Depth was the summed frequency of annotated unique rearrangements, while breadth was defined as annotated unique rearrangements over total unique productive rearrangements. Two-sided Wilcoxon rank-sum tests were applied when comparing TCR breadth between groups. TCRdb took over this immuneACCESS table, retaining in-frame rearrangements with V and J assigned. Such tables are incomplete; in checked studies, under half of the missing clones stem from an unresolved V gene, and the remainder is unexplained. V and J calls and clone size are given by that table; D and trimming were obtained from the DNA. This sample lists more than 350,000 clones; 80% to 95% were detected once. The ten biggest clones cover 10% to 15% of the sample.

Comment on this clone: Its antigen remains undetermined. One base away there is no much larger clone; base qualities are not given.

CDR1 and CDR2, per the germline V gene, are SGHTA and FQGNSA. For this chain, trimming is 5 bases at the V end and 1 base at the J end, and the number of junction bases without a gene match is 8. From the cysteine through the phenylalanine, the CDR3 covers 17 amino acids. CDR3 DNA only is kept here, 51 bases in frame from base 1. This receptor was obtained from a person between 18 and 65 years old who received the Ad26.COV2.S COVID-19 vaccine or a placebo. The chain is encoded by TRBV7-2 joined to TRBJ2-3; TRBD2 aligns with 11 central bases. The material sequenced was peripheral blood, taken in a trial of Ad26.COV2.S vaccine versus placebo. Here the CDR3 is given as CASSAPSGRFGTDTQYF. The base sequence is TGTGCCAGCAGCGCTCCTAGCGGGAGGTTTGGCACAGATACGCAGTATTTT.